This entry lists 26 T cell receptor beta chains sequenced from one sample in a study of cytomegalovirus exposure and HLA in healthy donors. The PCR had 60 Vbeta and 13 Jbeta primers. Clones were sequenced by immunoSEQ multiplex PCR, and TCRdb holds only the in-frame ones, with some missing. The sample shows some 170,000 clones, about 79% of them seen only once. Specimen: PBMCs. These receptors all come from a man in his forties in good health and CMV-seropositive.

The genes are TRBV6-6 and TRBJ2-3; no clear D gene. V was clipped by 2 bases and J by 3 bases, with 6 bases between them. Germline V gene sequence: CDR1 MNHNY, CDR2 SVGAGI (reference sequence). The CDR3 consists of 13 residues. The CDR3 protein is CASSYPGTDTQYF. The CDR3, as DNA: TGTGCCAGCAGTTACCCAGGAACAGATACGCAGTATTTT.

This chain connects TRBV10-3 to TRBJ1-1, with TRBD1 matching over 8 bases. This CDR3 region has 15 residues. CDR1 is ENHRY, CDR2 SYGVKD, per germline. J lost 5 bases, V lost 2 bases, and 7 bases had no gene match. CDR3 in amino acids: CAISEGRQGWTEAFF. Written as DNA, the CDR3 is TGTGCCATCAGTGAGGGAAGACAGGGGTGGACTGAAGCTTTCTTT.

On this clone itself: The sample contains more than one DNA sequence encoding this CDR3. The genes are TRBV9 and TRBJ2-3, with 10 bases fitting TRBD2. The germline CDR1 and CDR2 sequences are SGDLS and YYNGEE. With 1 base clipped from V and 6 bases from J, the junction kept 5 bases outside the gene matches. This CDR3 has 15 amino acids. In DNA, the CDR3 is TGTGCCAGCAGCGTAAGGCTAGCGGGAGCTGATACGCAGTATTTT. Translated, it gives CASSVRLAGADTQYF.

V gene TRBV5-4 combines with J gene TRBJ2-1, with TRBD2 identical over 7 bases. V trimming: 8 bases; J trimming: 4 bases; junction bases outside the gene matches: 12. Per the germline V gene, CDR1 is SGHNT and CDR2 is YYREEE (reference sequence). CDR3 length equals 15 residues. CDR3 DNA sequence: TGTGCCAGTTTTCGAACAAGCGGGAAATACAATGAGCAGTTCTTC. Its protein product is CASFRTSGKYNEQFF.

There are a few counts of this clone. V and J are TRBV5-5 and TRBJ2-7, with a possible D match to TRBD1 (6 bases). Germline CDR1 SGHKS, CDR2 YYEKEE (reference sequence). The CDR3 contains 13 residues. V gave up 3 bases and J gave up 2 bases, with 9 bases separating them. CDR3 sequence (DNA): TGTGCCAGCAGCTACAGGGAGCCCTACGAGCAGTACTTC. Protein sequence: CASSYREPYEQYF.

The chain recombines TRBV18 with TRBJ2-5, with D possibly matching TRBD2 (6 bases). The better agreement between TRBJ2-7 and the DNA end casts doubt on the J call. The CDR3 covers 12 residues. Germline-derived CDR1 and CDR2 are KGHSH and LQKENI. CDR3 sequence reads: CASSPGRYEQYF. DNA for the CDR3: TGTGCCAGCTCACCAGGGAGGTACGAGCAGTACTTC.

The chain couples TRBV5-8 to TRBJ2-5, with D unclear. The J call may not be correct, given that the DNA end is closer to TRBJ2-7. CDR1 and CDR2 from the germline V gene are SGHTS and YDEGEE. The CDR3 runs 14 residues. CDR3 sequence: CASSLKWRFPEQYF. The CDR3 bases are TGTGCCAGCAGCTTGAAGTGGCGGTTTCCCGAGCAGTACTTC.

This chain connects TRBV5-1 to TRBJ1-4, with D possibly being TRBD1 (5 bases). Germline loops: CDR1 SGHRS, CDR2 YFSETQ. V gave up 2 bases and J gave up 0 bases, with 11 bases separating them. The CDR3 totals 16 residues. For the CDR3, the DNA is TGCGCCAGCAGCTTACAGGTTGGGGCAACTAATGAAAAACTGTTTTTT. It specifies CASSLQVGATNEKLFF.

This clone was observed once. The V call is TRBV25-1, the J call TRBJ2-1, with 7 bases aligning to TRBD2. The CDR3 length is 16 residues. Germline assignment: CDR1 MGHDK and CDR2 SYGVNS. J gave up 1 base and V 2 bases, and 5 bases lay outside the gene matches. The chain's CDR3 is CASSELSGGSYNEQFF. The CDR3 nucleotides are TGTGCCAGCAGTGAACTCTCGGGAGGTTCCTACAATGAGCAGTTCTTC.

This chain connects TRBV7-9 to TRBJ2-7; TRBD1 matches at 7 bases. J lost 3 bases, V lost 4 bases, and 6 bases had no gene match. CDR1 is SEHNR, CDR2 FQNEAQ, per germline (reference sequence). The length of the CDR3 is 14 residues. In nucleotides, the CDR3 is TGTGCCAGCAGCTCGACAGGGCCTCTCTACGAGCAGTACTTC. Translating it yields CASSSTGPLYEQYF.

The gene calls are TRBV18 and TRBJ2-1; TRBD1 matches 7 bases. After removal of 4 bases from V and 5 bases from J, the junction contained 2 bases not matched to a gene. The germline CDR1 and CDR2 sequences are KGHSH and LQKENI. The CDR3 loop spans 13 amino acids. DNA of the CDR3: TGTGCCAGCTCACAAACAGGGGACAATGAGCAGTTCTTC. It codes for CASSQTGDNEQFF.

The rearrangement links TRBV14 to TRBJ2-4; possible D gene TRBD1, 6 bases. Germline lookup yields CDR1 SGHDN and CDR2 FVKESK. The CDR3 extends over 12 amino acids. Trimming stripped 5 bases from V and 11 bases from J, with 13 bases between. In DNA form, the CDR3 reads TGTGCCAGCAGCGACTACAGGGATCTTCAGTACTTC. It codes for CASSDYRDLQYF.

This chain uses TRBV5-1 with TRBJ2-6; tentative D call: TRBD1 (5 bases). The ends were cut back, 5 bases at V and 0 bases at J, with 12 bases in the middle. This CDR3 spans 16 amino acids. Germline V gene lookup returns CDR1 SGHRS and CDR2 YFSETQ. As DNA, the CDR3 is TGCGCCAGCAGTTCAGGCAGGGACTCTGGGGCCAACGTCCTGACTTTC. As protein: CASSSGRDSGANVLTF. The variable domain in full, completed from reference TRBV5-1 and TRBJ2-6, reads KAGVTQTPRYLIKTRGQQVTLSCSPISGHRSVSWYQQTPGQGLQFLFEYFSETQRNKGNFPGRFSGRQFSNSRSEMNVSTLELGDSALYLCASSSGRDSGANVLTFGAGSRLTVL.

The chain recombines TRBV6-5 with TRBJ2-7, with 10 bases identical to TRBD2. The CDR3 totals 15 residues. In germline, CDR1 is MNHEY, CDR2 SVGAGI. With 6 bases clipped from V and 7 bases from J, the junction kept 12 bases outside the gene matches. The CDR3 DNA reads TGTGCCAGCAGATCCCATAGCGGGAGGACGGGGGAGCAGTACTTC. It is translated as CASRSHSGRTGEQYF.

The chain recombines TRBV29-1 with TRBJ2-3; TRBD2 is a possible D gene (6 bases). Trimming cost V 7 bases and J 4 bases, with 9 bases left between them. CDR3 length: 11 residues. CDR1 is SQVTM and CDR2 is ANQGSEA in the germline V gene. Here the CDR3 reads CSAGSPDTQYF. The CDR3 coding sequence is TGCAGCGCCGGGAGTCCAGATACGCAGTATTTT.

The chain couples TRBV28 to TRBJ1-2, with a tentative D call TRBD1 (6 bases). The V gene lost 6 bases and the J gene lost 3 bases, with 11 bases spanning the gap. The CDR3 length is 13 residues. The germline V gene has CDR1 MDHEN and CDR2 SYDVKM. The CDR3 reads CASRQGIDYGYTF. The CDR3 bases are TGTGCCAGCAGGCAGGGGATCGACTATGGCTACACCTTC.

The count of this clone is one. The chain is built from TRBV18 and TRBJ1-4, with D tentatively TRBD1 (5 bases). Germline CDR1 reads KGHSH; CDR2 reads LQKENI. V was trimmed by 3 bases and J by 5 bases, leaving 7 bases between them. The CDR3 loop spans 13 amino acids. The CDR3 loop reads CASSPDTNEKLFF. The CDR3 coding sequence is TGTGCCAGCTCACCGGACACGAATGAAAAACTGTTTTTT.

This chain uses TRBV5-6 with TRBJ2-7; weak D call: TRBD1 (6 bases). The V end was cut by 4 bases, the J end by 1 base, with 15 bases between. This CDR3 comprises 15 residues. Looked up from germline, CDR1 is SGHDT and CDR2 is YYEEEE. This chain's CDR3 is CASSMFDRTSYEQYF. CDR3 in DNA: TGTGCCAGCAGCATGTTCGACAGGACATCCTACGAGCAGTACTTC.

This chain links TRBV7-9 with TRBJ1-1; possibly TRBD1 for D (6 bases). The V end was cut by 6 bases, the J end by 6 bases, with 17 bases between. Germline V gene lookup returns CDR1 SEHNR and CDR2 FQNEAQ (reference sequence). This CDR3 region has 14 residues. The CDR3 loop reads CASRQSGTWAEAFF. Written as DNA, the CDR3 is TGTGCCAGCAGGCAATCTGGGACATGGGCTGAAGCTTTCTTT. Based on the CDR3 plus reference TRBV7-9 and TRBJ1-1, the full variable domain is DTGVSQNPRHKITKRGQNVTFRCDPISEHNRLYWYRQTLGQGPEFLTYFQNEAQLEKSRLLSDRFSAERPKGSFSTLEIQRTEQGDSAMYLCASRQSGTWAEAFFGQGTRLTVV.

This clone has just a few counts. The chain couples TRBV30 to TRBJ2-1, with D possibly TRBD2 on 6 matching bases. Germline values: CDR1 GTSNPN, CDR2 SVGIG (reference sequence). The CDR3 contains 16 residues. V was pared by 4 bases and J by 0 bases, with 16 bases between. The CDR3: CAWNGAGASSYNEQFF. CDR3 DNA: TGTGCCTGGAATGGAGCGGGCGCGAGCTCCTACAATGAGCAGTTCTTC.

The genes are TRBV5-1 and TRBJ1-6; 8 bases align to TRBD1. The junction had 17 bases not matched to a gene; V was cut back by 7 bases and J by 14 bases. This CDR3 is 15 amino acids long. Germline V gives CDR1 SGHRS, CDR2 YFSETQ. This CDR3 reads CASSDPGTGPSTLHF. DNA of the CDR3: TGCGCCAGCTCCGACCCCGGGACAGGACCGTCGACCCTCCACTTT.

The rearrangement joins TRBV7-2 to TRBJ1-5, with 7 bases matching TRBD1. With V trimmed by 1 base and J by 2 bases, 2 bases remained unmatched. The CDR3 is made up of 15 amino acids. Germline V gene sequence: CDR1 SGHTA, CDR2 FQGNSA. CDR3 sequence reads: CASSLEGGRNQPQHF. The CDR3 DNA reads TGTGCCAGCAGCTTAGAAGGGGGCCGCAATCAGCCCCAGCATTTT.

The rearrangement uses TRBV4-2 and TRBJ2-3; 13 bases fit TRBD2. This CDR3 is built from 19 residues. V trimming: 0 bases; J trimming: 1 base; junction bases outside the gene matches: 7. The germline V gene encodes CDR1 LGHNA and CDR2 YNFKEQ. The CDR3 sequence is CASSQDRLAGGGGTDTQYF. Here the CDR3 DNA reads TGTGCCAGCAGCCAAGATCGACTAGCGGGAGGCGGGGGCACAGATACGCAGTATTTT.

Notes on this clone: This sample also contains other DNA sequences that code for the same CDR3. The genes are TRBV29-1 and TRBJ2-5; 10 bases align to TRBD1. This CDR3 comprises 14 residues. V was pared by 5 bases and J by 1 base, with 4 bases of the junction left unmatched. Germline assignment: CDR1 SQVTM and CDR2 ANQGSEA. The CDR3 protein is CSVRGQGVQETQYF. In nucleotides, the CDR3 is TGCAGCGTTAGAGGACAGGGGGTCCAAGAGACCCAGTACTTC.

V usage is TRBV5-4 and J usage is TRBJ2-5; 9 nucleotides line up with TRBD1. This CDR3 contains 14 residues. The germline V gene has CDR1 SGHNT and CDR2 YYREEE (reference sequence). The junction had 5 bases not matched to a gene; V was cut back by 5 bases and J by 3 bases. The CDR3, as DNA: TGTGCCAGCAGACCTTGGACAGGGGAAGAGACCCAGTACTTC. It codes for CASRPWTGEETQYF.

V gene TRBV20-1 combines with J gene TRBJ2-1; unclear D gene. CDR1 is DFQATT and CDR2 is SNEGSKA in the germline V gene (reference sequence). V dropped 3 bases and J dropped 5 bases, with 5 bases sitting between them. The CDR3 is 11 amino acids. Here the CDR3 DNA reads TGCAGTGCTAGTTATAACAATGAGCAGTTCTTC. Encoded protein: CSASYNNEQFF.